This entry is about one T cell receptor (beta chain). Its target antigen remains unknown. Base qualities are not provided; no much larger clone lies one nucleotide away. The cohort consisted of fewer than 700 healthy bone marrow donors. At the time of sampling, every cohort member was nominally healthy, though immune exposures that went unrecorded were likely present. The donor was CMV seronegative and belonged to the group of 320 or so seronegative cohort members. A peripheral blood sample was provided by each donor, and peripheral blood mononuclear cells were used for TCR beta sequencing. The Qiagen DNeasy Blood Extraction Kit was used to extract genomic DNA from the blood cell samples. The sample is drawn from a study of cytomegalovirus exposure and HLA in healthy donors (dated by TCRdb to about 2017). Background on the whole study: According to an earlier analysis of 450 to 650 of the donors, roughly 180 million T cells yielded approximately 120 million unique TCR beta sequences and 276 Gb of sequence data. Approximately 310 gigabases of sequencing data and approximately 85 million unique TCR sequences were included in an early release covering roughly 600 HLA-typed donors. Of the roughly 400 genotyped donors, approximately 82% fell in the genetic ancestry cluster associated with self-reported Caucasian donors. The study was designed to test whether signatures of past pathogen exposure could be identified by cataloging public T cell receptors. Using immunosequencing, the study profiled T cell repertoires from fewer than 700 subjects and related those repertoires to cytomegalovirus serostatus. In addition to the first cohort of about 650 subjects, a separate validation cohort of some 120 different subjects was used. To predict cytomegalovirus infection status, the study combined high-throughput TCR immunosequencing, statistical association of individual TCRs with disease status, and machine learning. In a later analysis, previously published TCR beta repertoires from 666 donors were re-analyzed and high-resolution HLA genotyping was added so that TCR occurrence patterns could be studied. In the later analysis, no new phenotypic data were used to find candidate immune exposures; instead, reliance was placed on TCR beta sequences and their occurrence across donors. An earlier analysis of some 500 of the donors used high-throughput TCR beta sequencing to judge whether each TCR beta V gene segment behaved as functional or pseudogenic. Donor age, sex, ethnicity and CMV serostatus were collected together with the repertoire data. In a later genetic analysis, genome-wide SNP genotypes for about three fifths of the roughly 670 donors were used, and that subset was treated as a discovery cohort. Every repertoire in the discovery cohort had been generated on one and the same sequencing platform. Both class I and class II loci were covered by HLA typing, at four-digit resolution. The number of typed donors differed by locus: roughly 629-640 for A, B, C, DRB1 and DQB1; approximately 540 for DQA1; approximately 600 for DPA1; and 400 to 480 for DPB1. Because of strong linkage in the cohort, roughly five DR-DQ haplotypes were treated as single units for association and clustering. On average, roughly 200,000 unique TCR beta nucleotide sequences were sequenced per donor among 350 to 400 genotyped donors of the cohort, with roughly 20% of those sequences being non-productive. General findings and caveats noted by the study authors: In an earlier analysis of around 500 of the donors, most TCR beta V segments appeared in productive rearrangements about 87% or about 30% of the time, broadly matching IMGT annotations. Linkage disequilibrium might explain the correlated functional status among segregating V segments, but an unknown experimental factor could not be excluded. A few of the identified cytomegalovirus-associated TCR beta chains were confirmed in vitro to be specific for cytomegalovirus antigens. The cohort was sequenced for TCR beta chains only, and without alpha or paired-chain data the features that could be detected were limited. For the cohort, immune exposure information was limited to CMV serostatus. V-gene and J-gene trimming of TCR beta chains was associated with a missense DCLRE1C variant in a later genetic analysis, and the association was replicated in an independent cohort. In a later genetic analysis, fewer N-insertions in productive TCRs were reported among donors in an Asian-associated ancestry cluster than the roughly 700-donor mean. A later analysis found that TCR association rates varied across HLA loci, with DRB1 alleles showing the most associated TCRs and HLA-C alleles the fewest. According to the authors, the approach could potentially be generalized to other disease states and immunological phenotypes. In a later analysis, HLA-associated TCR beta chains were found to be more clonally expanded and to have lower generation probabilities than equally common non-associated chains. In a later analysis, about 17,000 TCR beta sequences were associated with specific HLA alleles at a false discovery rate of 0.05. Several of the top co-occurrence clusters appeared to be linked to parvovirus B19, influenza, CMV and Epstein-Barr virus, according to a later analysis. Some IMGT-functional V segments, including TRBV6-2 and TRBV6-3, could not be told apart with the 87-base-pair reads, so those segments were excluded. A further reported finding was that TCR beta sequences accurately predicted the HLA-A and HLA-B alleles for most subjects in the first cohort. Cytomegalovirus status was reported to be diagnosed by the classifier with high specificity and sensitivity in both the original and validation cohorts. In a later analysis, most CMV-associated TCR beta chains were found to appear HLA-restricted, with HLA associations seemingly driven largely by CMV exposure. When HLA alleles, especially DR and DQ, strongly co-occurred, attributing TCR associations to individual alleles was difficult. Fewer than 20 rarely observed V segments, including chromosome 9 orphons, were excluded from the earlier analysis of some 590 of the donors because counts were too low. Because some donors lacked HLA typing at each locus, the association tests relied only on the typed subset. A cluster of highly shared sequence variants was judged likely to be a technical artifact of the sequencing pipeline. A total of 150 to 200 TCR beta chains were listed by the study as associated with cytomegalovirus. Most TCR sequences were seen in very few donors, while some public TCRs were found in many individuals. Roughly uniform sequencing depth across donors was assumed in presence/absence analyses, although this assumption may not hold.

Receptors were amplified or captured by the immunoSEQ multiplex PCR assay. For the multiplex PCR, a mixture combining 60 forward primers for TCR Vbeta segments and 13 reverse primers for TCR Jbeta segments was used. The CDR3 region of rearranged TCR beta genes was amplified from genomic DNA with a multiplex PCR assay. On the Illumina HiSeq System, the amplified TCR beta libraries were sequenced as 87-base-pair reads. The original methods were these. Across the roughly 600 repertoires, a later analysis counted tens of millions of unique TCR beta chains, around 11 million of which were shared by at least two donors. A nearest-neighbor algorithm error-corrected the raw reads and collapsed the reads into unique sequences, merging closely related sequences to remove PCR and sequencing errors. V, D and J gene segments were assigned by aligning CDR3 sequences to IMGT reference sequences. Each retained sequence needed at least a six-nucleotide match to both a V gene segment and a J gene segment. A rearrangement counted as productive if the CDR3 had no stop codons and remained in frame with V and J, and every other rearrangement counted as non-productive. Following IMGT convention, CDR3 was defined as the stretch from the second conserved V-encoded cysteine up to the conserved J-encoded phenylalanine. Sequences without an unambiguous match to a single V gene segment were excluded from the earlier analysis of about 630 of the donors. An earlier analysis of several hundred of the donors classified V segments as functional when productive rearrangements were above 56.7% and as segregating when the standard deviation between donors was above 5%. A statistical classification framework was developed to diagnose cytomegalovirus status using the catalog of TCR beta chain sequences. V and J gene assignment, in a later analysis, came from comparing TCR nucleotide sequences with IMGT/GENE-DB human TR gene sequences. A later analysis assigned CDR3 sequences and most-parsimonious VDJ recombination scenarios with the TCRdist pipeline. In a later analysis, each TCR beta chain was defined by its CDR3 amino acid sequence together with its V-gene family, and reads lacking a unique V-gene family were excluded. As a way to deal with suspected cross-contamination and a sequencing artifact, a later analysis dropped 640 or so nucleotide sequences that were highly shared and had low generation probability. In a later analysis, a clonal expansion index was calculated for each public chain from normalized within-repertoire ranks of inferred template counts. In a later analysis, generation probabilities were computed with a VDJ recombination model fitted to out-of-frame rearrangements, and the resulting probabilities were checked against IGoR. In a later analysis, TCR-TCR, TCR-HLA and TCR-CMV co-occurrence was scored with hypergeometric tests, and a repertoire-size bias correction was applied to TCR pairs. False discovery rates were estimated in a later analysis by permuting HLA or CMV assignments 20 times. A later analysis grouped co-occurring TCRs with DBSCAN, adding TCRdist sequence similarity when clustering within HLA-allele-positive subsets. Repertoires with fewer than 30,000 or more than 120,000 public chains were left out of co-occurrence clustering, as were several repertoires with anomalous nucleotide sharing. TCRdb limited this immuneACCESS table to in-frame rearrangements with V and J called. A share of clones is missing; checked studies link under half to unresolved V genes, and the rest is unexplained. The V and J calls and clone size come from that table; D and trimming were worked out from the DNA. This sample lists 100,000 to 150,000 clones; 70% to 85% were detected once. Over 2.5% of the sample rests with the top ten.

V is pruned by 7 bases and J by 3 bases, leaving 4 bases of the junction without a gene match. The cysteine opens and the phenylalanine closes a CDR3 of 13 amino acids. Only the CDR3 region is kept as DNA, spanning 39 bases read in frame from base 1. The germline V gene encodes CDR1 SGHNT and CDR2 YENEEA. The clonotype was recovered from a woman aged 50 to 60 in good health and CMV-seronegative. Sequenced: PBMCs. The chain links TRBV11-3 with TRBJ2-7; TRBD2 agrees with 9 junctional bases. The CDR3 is CASNRLAVYEQYF. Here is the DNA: TGTGCCAGCAACCGACTAGCGGTCTACGAGCAGTACTTC.